The present T cell receptor (beta chain) was sequenced within a study of blood T cell repertoires in COVID-19. Study-wide context: COVID-19 samples from acute and convalescent phases originated in the United States, Italy and Spain. PBMCs, B-cell-depleted T cells, or T cells were the source of the cDNA or gDNA that made up the material.

Study processing details: Scientists estimated how many nucleated cells there were by amplifying reference gene primers. The assay was immunoSEQ multiplex PCR, and TCRdb's table has in-frame clones only and misses some. Clonal size and the V and J genes are those of that table, whereas D and trimming came from the DNA. The table records some 90,000 clones, 89% of them present only once. During active infection, Seattle patients enrolled and were then monitored through disease. This CDR3 comprises 16 residues. The source material was peripheral blood. The rearrangement links TRBV21-1 to TRBJ2-3; TRBD2, as called in the table, went unchecked against the DNA. TRBV21-1 is assigned pseudogene status. This TCR was recovered from a man aged 45 to 65 with COVID-19, enrolled during active disease. The CDR3 is CASSKESSGVTDTQYF. As DNA, the CDR3 is TGTGCCAGCAGCAAAGAGAGTAGCGGGGTTACAGATACGCAGTATTTT.